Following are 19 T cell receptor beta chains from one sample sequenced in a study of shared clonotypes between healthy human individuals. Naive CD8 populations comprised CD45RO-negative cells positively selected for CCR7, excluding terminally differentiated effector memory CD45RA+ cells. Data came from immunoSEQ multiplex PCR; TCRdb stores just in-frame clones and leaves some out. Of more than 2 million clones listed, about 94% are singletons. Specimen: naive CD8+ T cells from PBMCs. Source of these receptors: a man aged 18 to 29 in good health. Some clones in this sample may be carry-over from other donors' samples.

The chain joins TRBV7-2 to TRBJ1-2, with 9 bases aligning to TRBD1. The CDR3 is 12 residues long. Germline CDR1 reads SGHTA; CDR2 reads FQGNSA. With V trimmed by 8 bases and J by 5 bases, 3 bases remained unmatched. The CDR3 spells CASEDRGYGYTF. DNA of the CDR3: TGTGCCAGCGAGGACAGGGGATATGGCTACACCTTC.

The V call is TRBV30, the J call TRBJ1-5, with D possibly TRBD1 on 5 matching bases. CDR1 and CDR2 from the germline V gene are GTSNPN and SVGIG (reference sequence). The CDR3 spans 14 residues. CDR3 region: CAWDNDSINQPQHF. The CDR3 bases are TGTGCATGGGATAACGACAGCATTAATCAGCCCCAGCATTTT.

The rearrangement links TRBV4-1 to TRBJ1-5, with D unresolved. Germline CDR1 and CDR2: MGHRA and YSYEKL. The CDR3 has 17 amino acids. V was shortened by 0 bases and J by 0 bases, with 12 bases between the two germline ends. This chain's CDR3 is CASSQDSFINSNQPQHF. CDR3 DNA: TGCGCCAGCAGCCAAGATTCCTTTATCAATAGCAATCAGCCCCAGCATTTT.

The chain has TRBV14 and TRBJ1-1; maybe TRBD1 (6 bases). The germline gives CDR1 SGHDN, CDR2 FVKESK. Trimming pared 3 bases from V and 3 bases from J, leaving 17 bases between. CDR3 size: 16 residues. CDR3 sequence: CASSHRGGKRDTEAFF. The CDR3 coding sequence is TGTGCCAGCAGCCACAGGGGAGGGAAGAGGGACACTGAAGCTTTCTTT.

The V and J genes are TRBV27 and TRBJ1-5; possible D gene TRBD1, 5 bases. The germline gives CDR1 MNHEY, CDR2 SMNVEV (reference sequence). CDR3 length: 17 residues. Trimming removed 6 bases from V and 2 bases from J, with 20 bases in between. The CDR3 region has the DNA TGTGCCAGCAGCCTATGGGGGTTGAGGGATGGCAATCAGCCCCAGCATTTT. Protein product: CASSLWGLRDGNQPQHF.

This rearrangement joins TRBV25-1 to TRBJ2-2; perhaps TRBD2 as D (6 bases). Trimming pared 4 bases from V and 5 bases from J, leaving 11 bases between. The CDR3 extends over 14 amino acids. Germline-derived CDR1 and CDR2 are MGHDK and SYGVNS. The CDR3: CASSGLGRTGELFF. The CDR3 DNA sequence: TGTGCCAGCAGTGGCCTGGGGAGGACCGGGGAGCTGTTTTTT.

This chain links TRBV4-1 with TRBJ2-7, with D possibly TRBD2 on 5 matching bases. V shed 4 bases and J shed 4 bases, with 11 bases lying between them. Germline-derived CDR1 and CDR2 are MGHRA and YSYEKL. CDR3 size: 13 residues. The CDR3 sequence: CASSRGPRYEQYF. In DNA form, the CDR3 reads TGCGCCAGCAGCCGAGGGCCGAGATACGAGCAGTACTTC.

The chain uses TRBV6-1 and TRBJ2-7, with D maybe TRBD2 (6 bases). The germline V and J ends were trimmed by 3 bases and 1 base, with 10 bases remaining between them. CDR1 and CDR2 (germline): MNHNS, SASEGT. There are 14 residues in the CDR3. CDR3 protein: CASSEWGESYEQYF. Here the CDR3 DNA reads TGTGCCAGCAGTGAGTGGGGGGAATCCTACGAGCAGTACTTC.

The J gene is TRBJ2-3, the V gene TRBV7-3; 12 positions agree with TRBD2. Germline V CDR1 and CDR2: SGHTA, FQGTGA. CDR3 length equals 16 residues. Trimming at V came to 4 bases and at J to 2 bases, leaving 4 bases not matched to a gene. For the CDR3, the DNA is TGTGCCAGCAGCTCCGGACTAGCGGGGAACACAGATACGCAGTATTTT. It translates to CASSSGLAGNTDTQYF. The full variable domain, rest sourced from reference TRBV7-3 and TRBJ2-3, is GAGVSQTPSNKVTEKGKYVELRCDPISGHTALYWYRQSLGQGPEFLIYFQGTGAADDSGLPNDRFFAVRPEGSVSTLKIQRTERGDSAVYLCASSSGLAGNTDTQYFGPGTRLTVL.

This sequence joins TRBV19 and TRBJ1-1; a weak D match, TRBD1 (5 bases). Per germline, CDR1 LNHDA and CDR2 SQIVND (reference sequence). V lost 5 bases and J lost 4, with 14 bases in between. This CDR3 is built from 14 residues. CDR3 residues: CASSFGTAPTEAFF. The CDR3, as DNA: TGTGCCAGTAGTTTCGGGACGGCCCCCACTGAAGCTTTCTTT.

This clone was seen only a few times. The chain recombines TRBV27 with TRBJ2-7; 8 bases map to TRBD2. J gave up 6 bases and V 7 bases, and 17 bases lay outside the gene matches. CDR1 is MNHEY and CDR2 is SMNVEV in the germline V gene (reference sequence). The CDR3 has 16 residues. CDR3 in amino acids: CASTSMPGLGSSEQYF. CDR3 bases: TGTGCCAGCACCTCCATGCCGGGACTAGGTTCTAGCGAGCAGTACTTC.

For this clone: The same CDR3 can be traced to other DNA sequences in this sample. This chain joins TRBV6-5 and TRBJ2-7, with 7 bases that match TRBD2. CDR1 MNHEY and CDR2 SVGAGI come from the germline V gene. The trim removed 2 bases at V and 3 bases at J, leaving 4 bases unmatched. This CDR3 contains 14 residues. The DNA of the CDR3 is TGTGCCAGCAGTTACGGGGAGGGAGACTACGAGCAGTACTTC. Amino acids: CASSYGEGDYEQYF.

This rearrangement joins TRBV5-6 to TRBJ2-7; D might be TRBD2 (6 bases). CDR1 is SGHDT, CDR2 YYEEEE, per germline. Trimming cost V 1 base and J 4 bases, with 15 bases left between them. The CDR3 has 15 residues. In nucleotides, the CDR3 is TGTGCCAGCAGCTTGAGCACTAGCATAGGTTACGAGCAGTACTTC. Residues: CASSLSTSIGYEQYF.

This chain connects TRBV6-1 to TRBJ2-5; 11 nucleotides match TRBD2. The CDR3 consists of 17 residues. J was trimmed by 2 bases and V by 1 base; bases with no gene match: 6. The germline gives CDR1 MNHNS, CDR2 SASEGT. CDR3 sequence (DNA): TGTGCCAGCAGTGAAGGAAAAAGACTAGCGGGGCAAGAGACCCAGTACTTC. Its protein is CASSEGKRLAGQETQYF.

DNA of the CDR3: TGTGCCAGCAGCTTGGTAGCGGGCTTTGGGGCCAAAAACATTCAGTACTTC. It yields the protein CASSLVAGFGAKNIQYF. This sequence joins TRBV5-4 and TRBJ2-4; TRBD2 aligns across 7 bases. Germline CDR1 is SGHNT and CDR2 is YYREEE (reference sequence). The trim removed 0 bases at V and 1 base at J, leaving 7 bases unmatched. This CDR3 has 17 amino acids.

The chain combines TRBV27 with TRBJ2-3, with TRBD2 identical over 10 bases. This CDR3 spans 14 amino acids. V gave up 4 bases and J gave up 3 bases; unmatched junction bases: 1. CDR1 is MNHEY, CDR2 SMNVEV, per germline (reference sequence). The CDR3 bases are TGTGCCAGCAGTTATAGCGGGGGGACAGATACGCAGTATTTT. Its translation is CASSYSGGTDTQYF.

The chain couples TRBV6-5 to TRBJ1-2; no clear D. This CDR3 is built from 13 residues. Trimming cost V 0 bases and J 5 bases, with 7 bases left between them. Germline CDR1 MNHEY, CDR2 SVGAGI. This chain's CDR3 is CASSYSGRYGYTF. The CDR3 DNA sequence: TGTGCCAGCAGTTACTCGGGGAGATATGGCTACACCTTC.

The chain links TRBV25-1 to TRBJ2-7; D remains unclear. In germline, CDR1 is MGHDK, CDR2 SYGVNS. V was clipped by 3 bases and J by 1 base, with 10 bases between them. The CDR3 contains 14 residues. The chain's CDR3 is CASSDPTESYEQYF. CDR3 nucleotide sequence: TGTGCCAGCAGTGATCCCACAGAATCCTACGAGCAGTACTTC.

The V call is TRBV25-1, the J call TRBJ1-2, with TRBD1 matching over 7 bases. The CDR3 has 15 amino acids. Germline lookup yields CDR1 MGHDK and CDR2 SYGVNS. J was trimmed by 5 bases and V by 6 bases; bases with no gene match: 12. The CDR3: CASSGTIGTVYGYTF. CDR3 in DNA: TGTGCCAGCAGCGGCACTATAGGGACAGTTTATGGCTACACCTTC.